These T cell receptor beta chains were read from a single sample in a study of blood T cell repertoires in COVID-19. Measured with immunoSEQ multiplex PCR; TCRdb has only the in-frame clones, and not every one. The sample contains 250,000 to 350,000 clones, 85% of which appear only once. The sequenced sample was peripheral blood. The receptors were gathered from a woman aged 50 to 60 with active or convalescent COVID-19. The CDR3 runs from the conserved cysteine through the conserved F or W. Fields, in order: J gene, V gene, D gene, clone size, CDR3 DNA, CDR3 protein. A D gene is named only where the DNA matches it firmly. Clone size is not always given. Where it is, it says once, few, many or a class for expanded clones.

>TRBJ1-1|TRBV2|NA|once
TGTGCCAGCAGTCCCTTCCTAACTGAAGCTTTCTTT
CASSPFLTEAFF
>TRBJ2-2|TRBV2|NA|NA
TGTGCCAGCAGGCCCGACAGACTGAACACCGGGGAGCTGTTTTTT
CASRPDRLNTGELFF
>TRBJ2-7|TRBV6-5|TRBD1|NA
TGTGCCAGCAGTCCATGGACAGGCGTACGCGAGCAGTACTTC
CASSPWTGVREQYF
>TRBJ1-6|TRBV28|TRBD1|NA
TGTGCCAGCAGTAGGGACAGGGGAAATTCACCCCTCCACTTT
CASSRDRGNSPLHF
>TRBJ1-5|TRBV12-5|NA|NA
TGTGCTAGTGCCCTGATGTTGGGGCCCAGCAATCAGCCCCAGCATTTT
CASALMLGPSNQPQHF
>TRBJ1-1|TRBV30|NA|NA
TGTGCCTGGAGACCTCAGACTTGGAACACTGAAGCTTTCTTT
CAWRPQTWNTEAFF
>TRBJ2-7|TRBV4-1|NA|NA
TGCGCCAGCAGCCAAGATGTGGTACTATCACGCGAGCAGTACTTC
CASSQDVVLSREQYF
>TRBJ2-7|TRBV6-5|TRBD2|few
TGTGCCAGCATCACTTGGGGGGAGGGGCGCTACGAGCAGTACTTC
CASITWGEGRYEQYF
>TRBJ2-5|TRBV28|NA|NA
TGTGCCAGCAGTTTTAGGGGTGGGGCCCAGTACTTC
CASSFRGGAQYF
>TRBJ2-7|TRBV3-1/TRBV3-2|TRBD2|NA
TGTGCCAGCAGCCAAGATTTCGGGGGGGGGCGCGAGCAGTACTTC
CASSQDFGGGREQYF
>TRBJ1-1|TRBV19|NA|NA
TGTGCCAGCTTAACAGGGCATAGGGTAGAGAACACTGAAGCTTTCTTT
CASLTGHRVENTEAFF
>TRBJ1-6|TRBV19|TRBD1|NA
TGTGCCAGTAGTATTGCGGACAGGGTCTTTAGTAATTCACCCCTCCACTTT
CASSIADRVFSNSPLHF
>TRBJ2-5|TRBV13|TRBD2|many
TGTGCCAGCAGCTTATGGCGGGAGAAGGGGGAGACCCAGTACTTC
CASSLWREKGETQYF
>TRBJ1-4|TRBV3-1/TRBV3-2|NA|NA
TGTGCCAGCAGCCAAGGTTCAGGGGTCCCCCTGTTTTTT
CASSQGSGVPLFF
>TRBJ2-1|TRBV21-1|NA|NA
TGTGGAAGGGGTAGGGACACCATACCCAGCTCCTACAATGAGCAGTTCTTC
CGRGRDTIPSSYNEQFF
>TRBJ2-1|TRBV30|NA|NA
TGTGCCTGGACCCACTCCTACAATGAGCAGTTCTTC
CAWTHSYNEQFF
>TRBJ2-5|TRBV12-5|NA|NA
TGTGCTAGTGTCCCCTATGACCAAGAGACCCAGTACTTC
CASVPYDQETQYF